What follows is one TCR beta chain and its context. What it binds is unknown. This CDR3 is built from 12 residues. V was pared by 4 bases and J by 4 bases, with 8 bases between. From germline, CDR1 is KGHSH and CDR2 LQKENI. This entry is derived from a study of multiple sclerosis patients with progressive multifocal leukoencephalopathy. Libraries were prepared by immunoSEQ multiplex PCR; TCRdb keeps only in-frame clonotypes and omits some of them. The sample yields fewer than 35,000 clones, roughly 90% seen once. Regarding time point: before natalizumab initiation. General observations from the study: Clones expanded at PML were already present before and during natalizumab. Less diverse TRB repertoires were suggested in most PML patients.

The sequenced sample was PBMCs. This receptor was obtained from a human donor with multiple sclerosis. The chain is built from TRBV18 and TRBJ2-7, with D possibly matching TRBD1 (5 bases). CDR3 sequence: CASSLRVYEQYF. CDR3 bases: TGTGCCAGCTCACTCAGGGTATACGAGCAGTACTTC.